The 31 T cell receptor beta chains below were found in one sample sequenced in a study of OX40 agonist ivuxolimab in advanced cancers. Library preparation used the immunoSEQ multiplex PCR assay. Not all clones reach the TCRdb copy of this immuneACCESS table, which keeps in-frame sequences only. Checked studies attribute under half of the gap to unresolved V genes and leave the rest unexplained. This sample has 70,000 or so clones in its table, and 80% to 85% of those were observed once. Under 3% of the sample rests with the top ten. The source material was CD4+ or CD8+ T cells sorted from blood, sampled in a trial of the OX40 agonist ivuxolimab. The receptor set was obtained from an adult with an advanced solid tumor such as melanoma, head and neck, liver or kidney cancer.

The chain links TRBV28 to TRBJ2-3, with 8 bases matching TRBD1. CDR1 and CDR2 (germline): MDHEN, SYDVKM. The CDR3 length is 15 residues. J gave up 4 bases and V 7 bases, and 10 bases lay outside the gene matches. The CDR3 region has the DNA TGTGCCAGCACGGCAGGGGGCGAGAGGGCAGATACGCAGTATTTT. Amino acid sequence: CASTAGGERADTQYF.

The CDR3 region is CASSLGTSDTGELFF. The CDR3 DNA is TGTGCCAGCAGCTTAGGGACTAGCGACACCGGGGAGCTGTTTTTT. This chain links TRBV5-4 with TRBJ2-2, with 10 bases matching TRBD2. The CDR3 is 15 amino acids. Germline V lookup: CDR1 SGHNT, CDR2 YYREEE (reference sequence). Germline trimming cut 2 bases from V and 3 bases from J; bases unmatched to any gene: 1. Variable domain in full (rest from reference TRBV5-4 and TRBJ2-2): ETGVTQSPTHLIKTRGQQVTLRCSSQSGHNTVSWYQQALGQGPQFIFQYYREEENGRGNFPPRFSGLQFPNYSSELNVNALELDDSALYLCASSLGTSDTGELFFGEGSRLTVL.

Details on this clone: One end of the junction fails to match germline, which may point to a read error. This rearrangement joins TRBV7-2 to TRBJ1-2, with 9 positions matching TRBD1. Germline CDR1 reads SGHTA; CDR2 reads FQGNSA. This CDR3 comprises 12 residues. CDR3 DNA sequence: TGTGCCAGCAGCTTGGGACAGGGTTTCAATCACTTC. Its translation is CASSLGQGFNHF.

The chain carries TRBV30 and TRBJ1-1; D gene uncertain. The V and J ends lost 3 bases and 1 base respectively, with 3 bases between them. The germline V gene has CDR1 GTSNPN and CDR2 SVGIG (reference sequence). The CDR3 runs 11 residues. DNA for the CDR3: TGTGCCTGGAGGAAGAACACTGAAGCTTTCTTT. Translating it yields CAWRKNTEAFF.

V gene TRBV28 combines with J gene TRBJ2-7; 10 nucleotides match TRBD2. V lost 5 bases, J lost 3 bases, and 4 bases stayed unmatched. This CDR3 has 14 residues. Germline V gives CDR1 MDHEN, CDR2 SYDVKM. The CDR3 nucleotides are TGTGCCAGCAGTCCCCCTAGCGGGAGCTACGAGCAGTACTTC. Amino acid sequence: CASSPPSGSYEQYF.

This chain links TRBV19 with TRBJ1-2; unclear D gene. V lost 0 bases to trimming and J lost 4 bases, with 6 bases between them. The CDR3 runs 13 residues. Germline-derived CDR1 and CDR2 are LNHDA and SQIVND (reference sequence). DNA for the CDR3: TGTGCCAGTAGTATAGAGGGTGGCTATGGCTACACCTTC. This codes for CASSIEGGYGYTF.

This clone was picked up one time. The rearrangement joins TRBV2 to TRBJ1-1, with unresolved D. The germline CDR1 and CDR2 sequences are SNHLY and FYNNEI. The V end lost 6 bases, the J end lost 1 base, and 9 bases lay between the germline ends. The CDR3 has 13 residues. The CDR3 DNA follows: TGTGCCAGCAGAAAATCGGGGAACACTGAAGCTTTCTTT. Protein: CASRKSGNTEAFF. Variable domain in full (rest from reference TRBV2 and TRBJ1-1): EPEVTQTPSHQVTQMGQEVILRCVPISNHLYFYWYRQILGQKVEFLVSFYNNEISEKSEIFDDQFSVERPDGSNFTLKIRSTKLEDSAMYFCASRKSGNTEAFFGQGTRLTVV.

This clone was observed a few times. This sequence joins TRBV10-3 and TRBJ2-1; D is perhaps TRBD1 or TRBD2 (6 bases each). Per the germline V gene, CDR1 is ENHRY and CDR2 is SYGVKD. Trimming left V 4 bases short and J 0 bases short, with 16 bases between. This CDR3 region has 17 residues. The chain's CDR3 is CAISGGGTGSSYNEQFF. The CDR3 nucleotides are TGTGCCATCAGTGGAGGGGGGACGGGGAGCTCCTACAATGAGCAGTTCTTC.

J is TRBJ2-7 and V is TRBV6-6; 9 bases line up with TRBD2. The V gene's germline CDR1 is MNHNY and CDR2 SVGAGI (reference sequence). The CDR3 runs to 11 residues. The V and J ends lost 5 bases and 9 bases, in that order; junction bases with no gene match: 2. The CDR3 region is CASSGTSWQYF. The CDR3 region has the DNA TGTGCCAGCAGTGGGACTAGCTGGCAGTACTTC.

Regarding this clone: The sample contains more than one DNA sequence encoding this CDR3. V is TRBV28 and J is TRBJ2-5; no clear D. This CDR3 comprises 13 residues. V lost 8 bases, J lost 3 bases, and 13 bases lay in between. Germline values: CDR1 MDHEN, CDR2 SYDVKM. The CDR3 DNA follows: TGTGCCAGCCTCGGAACTGTTAAAGAGACCCAGTACTTC. This sequence encodes CASLGTVKETQYF.

The CDR3 region has the DNA TGTGCCAGTAGTATCCGGAGTGGAAACACCATATATTTT. It specifies CASSIRSGNTIYF. This chain joins TRBV19 and TRBJ1-3; D is uncertain. CDR3 size: 13 residues. In germline, CDR1 is LNHDA, CDR2 SQIVND (reference sequence). V was pared by 3 bases and J by 3 bases, with 6 bases between.

V usage is TRBV7-9 and J usage is TRBJ1-4; D remains unclear. CDR1 and CDR2 (germline): SEHNR, FQNEAQ (reference sequence). Trimming removed 3 bases at V and 5 bases at J, with 22 bases between. CDR3 length: 18 residues. The CDR3 nucleotides are TGTGCCAGCAGCTTCATCCAAGGCGTTAGGACGGAGAATGAAAAACTGTTTTTT. Translation: CASSFIQGVRTENEKLFF. Together with reference TRBV7-9 and TRBJ1-4, the CDR3 gives the full variable domain: DTGVSQNPRHKITKRGQNVTFRCDPISEHNRLYWYRQTLGQGPEFLTYFQNEAQLEKSRLLSDRFSAERPKGSFSTLEIQRTEQGDSAMYLCASSFIQGVRTENEKLFFGSGTQLSVL.

The chain links TRBV2 to TRBJ1-2; no clear D gene. V lost 7 bases to trimming and J lost 8 bases, with 8 bases between them. This CDR3 region has 10 residues. CDR1 and CDR2 (germline): SNHLY, FYNNEI. The CDR3 nucleotides read TGTGCCAGCATGGTAAACGGCTACACCTTC. Translation: CASMVNGYTF.

V is TRBV28 and J is TRBJ2-4, with 8 bases matching TRBD2. V lost 4 bases, J lost 9 bases, and 14 bases stayed unmatched. This CDR3 is built from 16 residues. Germline-derived CDR1 and CDR2 are MDHEN and SYDVKM. The CDR3 reads CASSYGLPGGVFIQYF. CDR3 bases: TGTGCCAGCAGTTACGGCCTTCCGGGAGGGGTTTTCATTCAGTACTTC. Full variable domain (missing parts from reference TRBV28 and TRBJ2-4): DVKVTQSSRYLVKRTGEKVFLECVQDMDHENMFWYRQDPGLGLRLIYFSYDVKMKEKGDIPEGYSVSREKKERFSLILESASTNQTSMYLCASSYGLPGGVFIQYFGAGTRLSVL.

This clone was seen once. This chain connects TRBV28 to TRBJ2-1, with D uncertain. Germline V CDR1 and CDR2: MDHEN, SYDVKM. The germline V and J ends were trimmed by 6 bases and 6 bases, with 6 bases remaining between them. The CDR3 length is 11 residues. CDR3 residues: CASSPFNEQFF. CDR3 nucleotide sequence: TGTGCCAGCAGCCCCTTCAATGAGCAGTTCTTC.

The chain couples TRBV7-9 to TRBJ2-1; 8 bases match TRBD1. Germline CDR1 reads SEHNR; CDR2 reads FQNEAQ (reference sequence). V shed 3 bases, J shed 0 bases, and the junction held 4 bases outside the gene matches. The CDR3 covers 16 residues. CDR3 amino acids: CASSFQTGASYNEQFF. CDR3 in DNA: TGTGCCAGCAGCTTCCAGACAGGGGCCTCCTACAATGAGCAGTTCTTC.

The chain uses TRBV5-4 and TRBJ2-1; D is perhaps TRBD1 or TRBD2 (5 bases each). The CDR3 sequence is 15 residues long. Germline values: CDR1 SGHNT, CDR2 YYREEE (reference sequence). V was pared by 3 bases and J by 3 bases, with 13 bases between. CDR3 in amino acids: CASSSGTRNYNEQFF. The DNA of the CDR3 is TGTGCCAGCAGCTCCGGGACCAGAAACTACAATGAGCAGTTCTTC.

This chain links TRBV11-2 with TRBJ2-3, with 8 bases matching TRBD2. CDR3 length equals 16 residues. Germline assignment: CDR1 SGHAT and CDR2 FQNNGV. J was trimmed by 1 base and V by 1 base; bases with no gene match: 4. CDR3 in amino acids: CASSLGELAGTDTQYF. CDR3 in DNA: TGTGCCAGCAGCTTAGGCGAACTAGCGGGCACAGATACGCAGTATTTT. The variable domain in full, with the rest retrieved from reference TRBV11-2 and TRBJ2-3, is EAGVAQSPRYKIIEKRQSVAFWCNPISGHATLYWYQQILGQGPKLLIQFQNNGVVDDSQLPKDRFSAERLKGVDSTLKIQPAKLEDSAVYLCASSLGELAGTDTQYFGPGTRLTVL.

This clone was seen only once. V usage is TRBV18 and J usage is TRBJ1-2; D gene ambiguous. This CDR3 is built from 13 residues. V shed 2 bases and J shed 3 bases, with 7 bases lying between them. The germline V gene encodes CDR1 KGHSH and CDR2 LQKENI. The DNA for the CDR3 is TGTGCCAGCTCACCAGGCAAGGACTATGGCTACACCTTC. It translates to CASSPGKDYGYTF.

The chain is built from TRBV5-6 and TRBJ1-2; TRBD1 might be the D (5 bases). Germline V lookup: CDR1 SGHDT, CDR2 YYEEEE. Trimming cost V 5 bases and J 2 bases, with 10 bases left between them. The CDR3 is 13 amino acids. Written as DNA, the CDR3 is TGTGCCAGCAGATCGACAGAAAACTATGGCTACACCTTC. Encoded protein: CASRSTENYGYTF.

J is TRBJ1-1 and V is TRBV6-1, with TRBD1 identical over 7 bases. The CDR3 runs to 11 residues. CDR1 is MNHNS, CDR2 SASEGT, per germline. The junction had 2 bases not matched to a gene; V was cut back by 7 bases and J by 6 bases. The CDR3 is CASTGTAEAFF. The CDR3 bases are TGTGCCAGCACCGGGACAGCTGAAGCTTTCTTT.

The chain recombines TRBV6-5 with TRBJ2-6, with D perhaps given as TRBD1 or TRBD2 (5 bases each). The CDR3 runs 16 residues. Germline loops: CDR1 MNHEY, CDR2 SVGAGI. The V end lost 0 bases, the J end lost 0 bases, and 6 bases lay between the germline ends. This CDR3 is CASSYSGASGANVLTF. As DNA, the CDR3 is TGTGCCAGCAGTTACTCCGGGGCCTCTGGGGCCAACGTCCTGACTTTC.

The chain employs TRBV30 and TRBJ2-7; D perhaps matches TRBD2 (5 bases). This CDR3 contains 11 residues. Trimming took off 2 bases at V and 5 bases at J, with 7 bases between the two ends. Germline CDR1 GTSNPN, CDR2 SVGIG (reference sequence). CDR3 loop: CAWSLRDEQYF. The CDR3, as DNA: TGTGCCTGGAGTTTGAGGGACGAGCAGTACTTC.

The V call is TRBV28, the J call TRBJ1-2; D call uncertain. The CDR3 is 13 residues long. Germline loops: CDR1 MDHEN, CDR2 SYDVKM. Trimming cost V 1 base and J 8 bases, with 11 bases left between them. CDR3 DNA sequence: TGTGCCAGCAGTTTATTCTACCGGCCGGGCTACACCTTC. It specifies CASSLFYRPGYTF.

The chain employs TRBV18 and TRBJ2-1; D tentatively reads TRBD1 or TRBD2 (6 bases each). V dropped 6 bases and J dropped 3 bases, with 9 bases sitting between them. Germline CDR1 KGHSH, CDR2 LQKENI. The CDR3 has 13 amino acids. The CDR3 DNA reads TGTGCCAGCTCGGGGGGCATCTACAATGAGCAGTTCTTC. As protein: CASSGGIYNEQFF.

The chain combines TRBV5-5 with TRBJ1-3, with unresolved D. The CDR3 totals 16 residues. The V end was cut by 4 bases, the J end by 0 bases, with 14 bases between. CDR1 and CDR2 (germline): SGHKS, YYEKEE (reference sequence). CDR3 bases: TGTGCCAGCAGCCCTGGGGTGGGGTCCTCTGGAAACACCATATATTTT. This codes for CASSPGVGSSGNTIYF.

This clone was observed a single time. V gene TRBV7-9 combines with J gene TRBJ1-3, with D possibly matching TRBD1 (6 bases). V lost 5 bases to trimming and J lost 0 bases, with 11 bases between them. The CDR3 has 15 amino acids. Germline V gene lookup returns CDR1 SEHNR and CDR2 FQNEAQ (reference sequence). CDR3 sequence reads: CASSPRQVSGNTIYF. In nucleotides, the CDR3 is TGTGCCAGCAGCCCGCGACAGGTCTCTGGAAACACCATATATTTT.

The chain carries TRBV6-5 and TRBJ1-5; D is uncertain. Trimming cost V 6 bases and J 6 bases, with 12 bases left between them. The germline gives CDR1 MNHEY, CDR2 SVGAGI. CDR3 length equals 13 residues. The CDR3 reads CASSSRLGQPQHF. The DNA for the CDR3 is TGTGCCAGCAGCTCGCGGTTGGGTCAGCCCCAGCATTTT.

J is TRBJ1-5 and V is TRBV7-6, with 8 bases matching TRBD1. Germline V gene lookup returns CDR1 SGHVS and CDR2 FNYEAQ. This CDR3 has 14 amino acids. After removal of 4 bases from V and 4 bases from J, the junction contained 3 bases not matched to a gene. CDR3 sequence: CASSSGTGNQPQHF. As DNA, the CDR3 is TGTGCCAGCAGCTCCGGGACAGGTAATCAGCCCCAGCATTTT.

This clone has only one observation. The V call is TRBV27, the J call TRBJ1-1; D remains ambiguous. V was trimmed by 2 bases and J by 1 base, leaving 5 bases between them. The CDR3 runs to 13 residues. The germline V gene has CDR1 MNHEY and CDR2 SMNVEV (reference sequence). In DNA form, the CDR3 reads TGTGCCAGCAGTTTAACAGCGAACACTGAAGCTTTCTTT. Its translation: CASSLTANTEAFF.

This clone was counted a few times. The sample holds other DNA sequences that translate to the same CDR3. The DNA of the CDR3 is TGCGCCAGCAGCTTGGCCGGCAGCTCTAATGAAAAACTGTTTTTT. Its translation is CASSLAGSSNEKLFF. This chain links TRBV5-1 with TRBJ1-4; D gene uncertain. The CDR3 is made up of 15 amino acids. Per germline, CDR1 SGHRS and CDR2 YFSETQ. Trimming shortened V by 0 bases and J by 3 bases, and 9 bases separated the two germline ends.